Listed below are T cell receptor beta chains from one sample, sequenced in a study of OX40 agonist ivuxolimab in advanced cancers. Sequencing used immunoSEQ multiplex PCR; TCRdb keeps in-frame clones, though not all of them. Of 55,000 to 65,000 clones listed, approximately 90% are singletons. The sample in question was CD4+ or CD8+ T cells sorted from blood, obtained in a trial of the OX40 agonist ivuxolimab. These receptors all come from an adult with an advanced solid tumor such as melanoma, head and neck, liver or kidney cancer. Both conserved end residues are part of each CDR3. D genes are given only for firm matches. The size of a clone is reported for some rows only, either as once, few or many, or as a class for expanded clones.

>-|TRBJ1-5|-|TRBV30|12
TGTGCCTGGAGTGTACTAGGAGAGCCCCAGCATTTT
CAWSVLGEPQHF
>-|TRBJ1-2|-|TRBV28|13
TGTGCCAGCAGTTTATCGCGTGCCTATGGCTACACCTTC
CASSLSRAYGYTF
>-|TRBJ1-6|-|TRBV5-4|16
TGTGCCAGCACCTTCGGCGGTGCTCAATTTGATTCACCCCTCCACTTT
CASTFGGAQFDSPLHF
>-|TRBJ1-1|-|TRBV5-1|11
TGCGCCAGCAGTTCGGGACAAGAAGCTTTCTTT
CASSSGQEAFF
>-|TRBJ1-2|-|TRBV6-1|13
TGTGCCAGCGGGGGACTGGTTAACTATGGCTACACCTTC
CASGGLVNYGYTF
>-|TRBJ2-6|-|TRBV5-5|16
TGTGCCAGCAGCTTCCTACAGGGCGCTGGGGCCAACGTCCTGACTTTC
CASSFLQGAGANVLTF
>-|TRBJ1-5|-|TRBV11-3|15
TGTGCCAGCAGCTTAGGGGGAGGGGACAATCAGCCCCAGCATTTT
CASSLGGGDNQPQHF
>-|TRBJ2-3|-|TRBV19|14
TGTGCCAGTACCATAACGGGGAGCACAGATACGCAGTATTTT
CASTITGSTDTQYF
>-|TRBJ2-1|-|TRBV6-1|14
TGTGCCCTCCTAGGGATAGGGGTCTACAATGAGCAGTTCTTC
CALLGIGVYNEQFF
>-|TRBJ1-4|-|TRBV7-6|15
TGTGCCAGCAGTCTTAGTTTGGGGGAGGGTGAAAAACTGTTTTTT
CASSLSLGEGEKLFF
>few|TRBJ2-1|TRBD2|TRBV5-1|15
TGCGCCAGCGAGCTCCCCTCTAGCGGGGGCGATGAGCAGTTCTTC
CASELPSSGGDEQFF
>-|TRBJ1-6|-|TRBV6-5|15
TGTGCCAGCAGTCTACGATGGAGAGGGGATTCACCCCTCCACTTT
CASSLRWRGDSPLHF
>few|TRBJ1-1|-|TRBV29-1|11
TGCAGCCCACTTAAGGGAGCTGAAGCTTTCTTT
CSPLKGAEAFF
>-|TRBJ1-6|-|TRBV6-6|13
TGTGCCAGCAGTACAGTACGGGATTCACCCCTCCACTTT
CASSTVRDSPLHF
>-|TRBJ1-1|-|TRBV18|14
TGTGCCAGCTCACTAAATACAAGGAACACTGAAGCTTTCTTT
CASSLNTRNTEAFF
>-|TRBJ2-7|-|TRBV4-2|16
TGTGCCAGCAGCCAAGACCGGGGTAGGGTCTCCCACGAGCAGTACTTC
CASSQDRGRVSHEQYF
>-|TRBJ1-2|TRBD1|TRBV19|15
TGTGCCAGTAGTCCGTCGGACAGGGGGGAGAATGGCTACACCTTC
CASSPSDRGENGYTF
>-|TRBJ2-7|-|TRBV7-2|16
TGTGCCAGCAGCTCCGAGGGGGGGGCCCCTTCCTACGAGCAGTACTTC
CASSSEGGAPSYEQYF
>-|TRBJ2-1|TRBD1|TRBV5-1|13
TGCGCCAGCAGCGGGACAGGGATCCATGAGCAGTTCTTC
CASSGTGIHEQFF
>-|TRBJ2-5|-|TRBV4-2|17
TGTGCCAGCAGCCAAGATAAAAGGGGGGACAGTAGGGCGACCCAGTACTTC
CASSQDKRGDSRATQYF
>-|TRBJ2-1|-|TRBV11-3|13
TGTGCCAGCAGGGACGGGGATGGGAATGAGCAGTTCTTC
CASRDGDGNEQFF
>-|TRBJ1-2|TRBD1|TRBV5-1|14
TGCGCCAGCAGCGTAAGACAGGGATCAAATGGCTACACCTTC
CASSVRQGSNGYTF
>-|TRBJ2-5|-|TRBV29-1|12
TGCAGCGTTGAGGATAATGGGGAGACCCAGTACTTC
CSVEDNGETQYF
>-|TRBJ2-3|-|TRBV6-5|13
TGTGCCAGCATGGCAGGGGCCACAGATACGCAGTATTTT
CASMAGATDTQYF
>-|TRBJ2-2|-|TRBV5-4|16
TGTGCCAGCAGCTCATCCTCCGAATGGGCCCCCGGGGAGCTGTTTTTT
CASSSSSEWAPGELFF
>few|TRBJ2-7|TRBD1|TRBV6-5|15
TGTGCCAGCAGTTACTCCCGCACAGGGGGCGGCGAGCAGTACTTC
CASSYSRTGGGEQYF
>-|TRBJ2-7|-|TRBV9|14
TGTGCCAGCAGCGTAGCTAGCCTCGCCGGGGAGCAGTACTTC
CASSVASLAGEQYF
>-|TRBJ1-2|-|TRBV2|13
TGTGCCAGCAGTGACGACAACATCTATGGCTACACCTTC
CASSDDNIYGYTF
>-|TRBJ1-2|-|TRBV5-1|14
TGCGCCAGCAGCTTGGGCGGGGGAGGAGATGGCTACACCTTC
CASSLGGGGDGYTF
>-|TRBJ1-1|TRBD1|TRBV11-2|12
TGTGCCAGCAGCCGGGGACAGACAGAAGCTTTCTTT
CASSRGQTEAFF
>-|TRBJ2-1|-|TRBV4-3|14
TGCGCCAGCAGCCAACAGGGTTCAAGGAATGAGCAGTTCTTC
CASSQQGSRNEQFF
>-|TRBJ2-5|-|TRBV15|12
TGTGCCACCAGCCGTTTTCAAGAGACCCAGTACTTC
CATSRFQETQYF
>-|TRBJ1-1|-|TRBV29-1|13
TGCAGCGTTGAAAGTCGGGGGAACACTGAAGCTTTCTTT
CSVESRGNTEAFF
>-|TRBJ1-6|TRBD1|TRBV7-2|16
TGTGCCAGCAGCTCCACCTCGAAGGGGGCCAATTCACCCCTCCACTTT
CASSSTSKGANSPLHF
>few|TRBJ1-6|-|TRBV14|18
TGTGCCAGCAGTCTTGGGAGGACGAAGAACTCCTATAATTCACCCCTCCACTTT
CASSLGRTKNSYNSPLHF
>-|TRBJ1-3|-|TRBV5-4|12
TGTGCCAGCAGCCAAGCAGGATATCGGATATATTTT
CASSQAGYRIYF
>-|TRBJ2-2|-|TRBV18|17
TGTGCCAGCTCACCTCGGTGGGGACAAGGGGACACCGGGGAGCTGTTTTTT
CASSPRWGQGDTGELFF
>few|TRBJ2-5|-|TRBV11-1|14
TGTGCCAGCAGCAGCTACAGGGTCGGCGAGACCCAGTACTTC
CASSSYRVGETQYF
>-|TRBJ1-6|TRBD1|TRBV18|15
TGTGCCAGCTCACCTAGGGACAGGGAGTATTCACCCCTCCACTTT
CASSPRDREYSPLHF
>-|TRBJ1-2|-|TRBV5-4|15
TGTGCCAGCAGCCCGGAGGGCTCCAATAACTATGGCTACACCTTC
CASSPEGSNNYGYTF
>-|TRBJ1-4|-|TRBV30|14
TGTGCCTGGAGTCAAGGACTGGGTGATGAAAAACTGTTTTTT
CAWSQGLGDEKLFF
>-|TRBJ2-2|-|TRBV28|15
TGTGCCAGCAGTTCGGGGGACAGAATTACCGGGGAGCTGTTTTTT
CASSSGDRITGELFF
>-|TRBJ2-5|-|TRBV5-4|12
TGTGCCAGCAGATCTACAGGGGAGACCCAGTACTTC
CASRSTGETQYF
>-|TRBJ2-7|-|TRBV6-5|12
TGTGCCAGCAGTGAAGTTCCCTACGAGCAGTACTTC
CASSEVPYEQYF
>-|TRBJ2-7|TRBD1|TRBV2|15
TGTGCCAGCAGTGAAAGCGGACAGGGGAATTACGAGCAGTACTTC
CASSESGQGNYEQYF
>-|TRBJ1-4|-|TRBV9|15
TGTGCCAGCAGCGTAACGGGGGGGAGCAATGAAAAACTGTTTTTT
CASSVTGGSNEKLFF
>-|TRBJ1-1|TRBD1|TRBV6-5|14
TGTGCCAGCAGAATAATACAGGGGAGGCCTGAAGCTTTCTTT
CASRIIQGRPEAFF
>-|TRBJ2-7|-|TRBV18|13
TGTGCCAGCTCACCCCCCAATCGCTACGAGCAGTACTTC
CASSPPNRYEQYF
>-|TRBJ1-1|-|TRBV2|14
TGTGCCAGCAGTGTAGGCAGGGCGAACACTGAAGCTTTCTTT
CASSVGRANTEAFF
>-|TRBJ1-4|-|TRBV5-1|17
TGCGCCAGCAGCTTGGGCCGGCGTTTGGCAACTAATGAAAAACTGTTTTTT
CASSLGRRLATNEKLFF
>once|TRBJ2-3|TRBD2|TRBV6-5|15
TGTGCCAGCACCCTAGCGGGGGGGCGGGGAGATACGCAGTATTTT
CASTLAGGRGDTQYF
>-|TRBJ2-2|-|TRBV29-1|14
TGCAGCGTTGAAGTAGTGGCAGGGGCCGGGGAGCTGTTTTTT
CSVEVVAGAGELFF
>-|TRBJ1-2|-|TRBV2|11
TGTGCCAGCGGGGACTACTATGGCTACACCTTC
CASGDYYGYTF
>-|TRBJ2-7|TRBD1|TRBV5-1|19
TGCGCCAGCAGCGCCGCTCGGGACAGATCCCGGCAAAACCTCTACGAGCAGTACTTC
CASSAARDRSRQNLYEQYF
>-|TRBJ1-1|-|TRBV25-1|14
TGTGCCAGCCAAGCGCGCGGATACCCCACTGAAGCTTTCTTT
CASQARGYPTEAFF